This is a list of T cell receptor beta chains from one sample in a study of regulatory T cells in long-lasting Graves disease. TCRdb recomputed calls from the multiplex PCR reads with MiXCR, one row per CDR3 protein. The profile covers about 210,000 distinct CDR3 sequences, with roughly a fifth appearing a single time and about 12% taken by the ten largest. These same records also appear under a second study, on T cells in Graves' hyperthyroidism and ophthalmopathy.

The source was peripheral blood mononuclear cells (PBMCs), collected at new diagnosis, from a patient treated with antithyroid drugs. These TCRs come from a woman aged 30 to 39 with Graves disease. CDR3s include the opening cysteine and the closing phenylalanine or tryptophan. Not every row has a clone size; where given, it reads once, few, many or a size class.

size: many
V: TRBV20-1
J: TRBJ2-5
CDR3: CSAPLAGGETQYF

size: few
V: TRBV9
J: TRBJ2-1
CDR3: CASSVVGSGGYNEQFF

size: few
V: TRBV10-1
J: TRBJ2-1
CDR3: CASSESGFGAGTSGRAHEQFF

size: many
V: TRBV5-1
J: TRBJ1-1
CDR3: CASSLGSSIRNTEAFF

size: many
V: TRBV2
J: TRBJ2-2
CDR3: CASSQGLAGITGELFF

size: many
V: TRBV16
J: TRBJ1-5
CDR3: CASSQSSGVNQPQHF

size: many
V: TRBV20-1
J: TRBJ1-1
CDR3: CSARNSPLLNTEAFF

size: -
V: TRBV20-1
J: TRBJ2-2
CDR3: CSARVEGATGELFF

size: -
V: TRBV7-9
J: TRBJ1-2
CDR3: CASSPYTGNYGYTF

size: -
V: TRBV27
J: TRBJ2-5
CDR3: CASSHDRVGETQYF